This T cell receptor (beta chain) comes out of a study of cytomegalovirus exposure and HLA in healthy donors (dated by TCRdb to 2016 to 2017). About the full investigation: In an earlier analysis of under 600 of the donors, 250 to 350 Gb of sequence data and 120 million or so unique TCR beta sequences from roughly 190 million T cells were reported. The genetic ancestry cluster associated with self-reported Caucasian donors included around 76% of the roughly 380 genotyped donors. Every repertoire in the discovery cohort had been generated on one and the same sequencing platform. An early release covering roughly 640 HLA-typed donors comprised about 310 gigabases of sequencing data and 85 million or so unique TCR sequences. The study aimed to test whether signatures of past pathogen exposure could be identified by cataloging public T cell receptors. HLA typing covered class I and class II loci at four-digit resolution. Using immunosequencing, the study profiled T cell repertoires from 666 subjects and related those repertoires to cytomegalovirus serostatus. In addition to the first cohort of 666 subjects, a separate validation cohort of under 150 different subjects was used. Because of strong linkage in the cohort, 5 or 6 DR-DQ haplotypes were treated as single units for association and clustering. A later genetic analysis took genome-wide SNP genotypes for about 65% of the 666 donors and used that subset as a discovery cohort. To decide whether each TCR beta V gene segment behaved as functional or pseudogenic, an earlier analysis of approximately 600 of the donors relied on high-throughput TCR beta sequencing. To predict cytomegalovirus infection status, the study combined high-throughput TCR immunosequencing, statistical association of individual TCRs with disease status, and machine learning. A later analysis re-analyzed previously published TCR beta repertoires from about 600 donors and added high-resolution HLA genotyping to study TCR occurrence patterns. Among approximately 370 genotyped donors of the cohort, an average of around 240,000 unique TCR beta nucleotide sequences was sequenced per donor, of which about 18% were non-productive. Donor age, sex, ethnicity and CMV serostatus were compiled together with the repertoire data. The number of donors typed differed by locus, with about 629-630 for A, B, C, DRB1 and DQB1, 522 for DQA1, some 570 for DPA1, and some 440 for DPB1. In the later analysis, no new phenotypic data were used to find candidate immune exposures; instead, reliance was placed on TCR beta sequences and their occurrence across donors.

Notes on this clone: Its antigen is not yet known. No much larger clone exists at a distance of one base, and base qualities are not known.

What the study reported, not specific to this receptor: In a later analysis, HLA-associated TCR beta chains were found to be more clonally expanded and to have lower generation probabilities than equally common non-associated chains. In a later analysis, several top co-occurrence clusters were reported to appear linked to parvovirus B19, influenza, CMV and Epstein-Barr virus. A few of the identified cytomegalovirus-associated TCR beta chains were confirmed in vitro to be specific for cytomegalovirus antigens. Correlated functional status among segregating V segments might reflect linkage disequilibrium, but an unknown experimental factor could not be ruled out. Strong co-occurrence of HLA alleles, especially DR and DQ, made assigning TCR associations to individual alleles difficult. A group of highly shared sequence variants was considered likely to be a technical artifact of the sequencing pipeline. Because counts were too low, seventeen rarely observed V segments, including chromosome 9 orphons, were left out of the earlier analysis of approximately 580 of the donors. It was suggested by the authors that the approach could potentially be generalized to other disease states and immunological phenotypes. This cohort had only TCR beta chains sequenced, and the lack of alpha or paired-chain data limited which features could be detected. A further reported finding was that TCR beta sequences accurately predicted the HLA-A and HLA-B alleles for most subjects in the first cohort. A later analysis found that TCR association rates varied across HLA loci, with DRB1 alleles showing the most associated TCRs and HLA-C alleles the fewest. The classifier was reported to diagnose cytomegalovirus status with high specificity and sensitivity in both the original cohort and the validation cohort. Roughly uniform sequencing depth across donors was assumed in presence/absence analyses, although this assumption may not hold. Broadly in line with IMGT annotations, most TCR beta V segments showed up in productive rearrangements about 90% or about 30% of the time in an earlier analysis of approximately 640 of the donors. A later analysis associated around 16,000 TCR beta sequences with specific HLA alleles at a false discovery rate of 0.05. Compared with the approximately 670-donor mean, donors in an Asian-associated ancestry cluster had fewer N-insertions in productive TCRs, according to a later genetic analysis. According to a later analysis, most CMV-associated TCR beta chains appeared to be HLA-restricted, and the HLA associations seemed to be driven largely by CMV exposure. In the study, roughly 160 TCR beta chains were listed as associated with cytomegalovirus. CMV serostatus was the only immune exposure information available for the cohort. A later genetic analysis associated a missense DCLRE1C variant with V-gene and J-gene trimming of TCR beta chains, and an independent cohort replicated the association. Some IMGT-functional V segments, including TRBV6-2 and TRBV6-3, could not be distinguished by the 87-base-pair reads and were therefore excluded. Most TCR sequences were observed very rarely across donors, whereas some public TCRs were present in many individuals. Because HLA typing was missing for some donors at each locus, association tests included only the typed subset.

The cohort was made up of about 610 healthy bone marrow donors. At the time of sampling, every cohort member was nominally healthy, though immune exposures that went unrecorded were likely present. The donor tested CMV seropositive, placing the donor among the roughly 270 seropositive members of the cohort. Every donor gave a peripheral blood sample, and the peripheral blood mononuclear cells from that sample were used for TCR beta sequencing. Genomic DNA was extracted from the blood cell samples with the Qiagen DNeasy Blood Extraction Kit. According to the germline V gene (reference sequence), CDR1 reads SGHNT and CDR2 reads YYREEE. Including cysteine and phenylalanine, the CDR3 has 15 amino acids. Only the CDR3 DNA is retained, 45 bases long and in frame from the first base. Deletion took 4 bases off V and 0 bases off J, with a span of 11 bases between the germline ends. Library construction relied on the immunoSEQ multiplex PCR assay. The multiplex PCR relied on a mix of 60 forward primers for TCR Vbeta segments and 13 reverse primers for TCR Jbeta segments. A multiplex PCR assay on genomic DNA amplified the CDR3 region of rearranged TCR beta genes. Amplified TCR beta libraries were sequenced as 87-base-pair reads on the Illumina HiSeq System. In the paper's pipeline: Across the 670 or so repertoires, a later analysis counted around 80 million unique TCR beta chains, around 11 million of which were shared by at least two donors. To remove PCR and sequencing errors, raw reads were error-corrected and collapsed into unique sequences using a nearest-neighbor algorithm that merged closely related sequences. CDR3 sequences were aligned to IMGT reference sequences to assign V, D and J gene segments. For a sequence to be retained, at least a six-nucleotide match to both a V gene segment and a J gene segment was required. Rearrangements were called productive when the CDR3 lacked stop codons and stayed in frame with V and J; all others were non-productive. CDR3 was defined according to IMGT convention as the region running from the second conserved V-encoded cysteine to the conserved J-encoded phenylalanine. Sequences without an unambiguous match to a single V gene segment were excluded from the earlier analysis of several hundred of the donors. In an earlier analysis of some 590 of the donors, a V segment was called functional when productive rearrangements were above 56.7%, and segregating when the standard deviation between donors exceeded 5%. A statistical classification framework was built for diagnosing cytomegalovirus status from the catalog of TCR beta chain sequences. In a later analysis, V and J genes were assigned by comparing TCR nucleotide sequences against IMGT/GENE-DB human TR gene sequences. The TCRdist pipeline was used in a later analysis to assign CDR3 sequences and most-parsimonious VDJ recombination scenarios. In a later analysis, each TCR beta chain was defined by its CDR3 amino acid sequence together with its V-gene family, and reads without a unique V-gene family were excluded. To address suspected cross-contamination and a sequencing artifact, a later analysis removed 550 to 750 highly shared, low-generation-probability nucleotide sequences. In a later analysis, a clonal expansion index for each public chain was calculated from normalized within-repertoire ranks of inferred template counts. A later analysis computed generation probabilities with a VDJ recombination model fitted to out-of-frame rearrangements, and checked the results against IGoR. A later analysis scored TCR-TCR, TCR-HLA and TCR-CMV co-occurrence with hypergeometric tests, applying a repertoire-size bias correction to TCR pairs. To estimate false discovery rates, a later analysis permuted the HLA or CMV assignments 20 times. In a later analysis, co-occurring TCRs were grouped using DBSCAN, and TCRdist sequence similarity was added for clustering within HLA-allele-positive subsets. Repertoires with fewer than 30,000 or more than 120,000 public chains, plus five repertoires with anomalous nucleotide sharing, were excluded from co-occurrence clustering. TCRdb retrieved this table from immuneACCESS and kept in-frame rearrangements only. Not all clones are present; in checked studies, unresolved V genes account for under half, and no reason is known for the remainder. The DNA gave D and trimming, while V, J and clone size come from that table. The table for this sample lists about 120,000 clones; 65% to 80% of them were counted only once. The biggest ten clones account for about 4.9% of the sample.

This chain is built from TRBV5-4 and TRBJ2-1, with the D gene uncertain. Input material: PBMCs. The receptor comes from a man under 40 in good health and CMV-seropositive. The CDR3 protein is CASSMVPSSYNEQFF. The DNA sequence is as follows: TGTGCCAGCAGCATGGTGCCGAGCTCCTACAATGAGCAGTTCTTC.